A single sample gave rise to the 16 T cell receptor beta chains below, sequenced in a study of CXCR3 chemokines and chemotherapy response in bladder cancer. TCRdb re-called the PCR reads through MiXCR, storing one row per CDR3 protein. There are roughly 3,000 distinct CDR3 sequences in the sample; under 20% occur only once, and 23% lies in the top ten. This sample was gathered from a patient whose treatment included neoadjuvant chemotherapy. These receptors all come from a human donor with bladder cancer that did not respond to neoadjuvant chemotherapy.

This rearrangement joins TRBV11-2 to TRBJ2-4, with 8 positions matching TRBD1. The trim removed 5 bases at V and 0 bases at J, leaving 9 bases unmatched. The CDR3 has 17 amino acids. Germline V gene data show CDR1 as SGHAT and CDR2 as FQNNGV. Here the CDR3 DNA reads TGTGCCAGCAGCCAAATTGACAGGGGAATAGCCAAAAACATTCAGTACTTC. Translated: CASSQIDRGIAKNIQYF.

V and J are TRBV20-1 and TRBJ1-2; D gene ambiguous. Trimming took off 4 bases at V and 6 bases at J, with 15 bases between the two ends. This CDR3 is 13 amino acids long. The V gene's germline CDR1 is DFQATT and CDR2 SNEGSKA (reference sequence). Here the CDR3 reads CSAMMSAVDGYTF. The DNA for the CDR3 is TGCAGTGCTATGATGTCAGCAGTGGATGGCTACACCTTC.

At least ten counts were recorded for this clonotype. J is TRBJ1-6 and V is TRBV20-1; perhaps TRBD1 as D (5 bases). Trimming took off 7 bases at V and 0 bases at J, with 13 bases between the two ends. The length of the CDR3 is 15 residues. Looked up from germline, CDR1 is DFQATT and CDR2 is SNEGSKA (reference sequence). CDR3 coding DNA: TGCAGTGGGACGGGACTTAGCTCCTATAATTCACCCCTCCACTTT. Its translation is CSGTGLSSYNSPLHF.

This chain uses TRBV6-5 with TRBJ1-1; 8 bases are a match to TRBD1. Germline lookup yields CDR1 MNHEY and CDR2 SVGAGI. V lost 6 bases to trimming and J lost 1 base; unmatched junction nucleotides: 19. The CDR3 totals 19 residues. DNA for the CDR3: TGTGCCAGCAGGACAAAGAAAGAGACCGGACAGGGAGAGAACACTGAAGCTTTCTTT. Amino acids: CASRTKKETGQGENTEAFF.

By share, this clonotype counts as medium-sized. The CDR3 protein is CASSEDLGGGYTF. The CDR3 DNA is TGTGCCAGCAGTGAAGATCTGGGTGGTGGCTACACCTTC. The chain links TRBV6-1 to TRBJ1-2; D not certain. Trimming left V 1 base short and J 7 bases short, with 10 bases between. The CDR3 totals 13 residues. Germline V CDR1 and CDR2: MNHNS, SASEGT.

Comment on this clonotype: A clone one base away is much larger, so this may be a read error. The chain uses TRBV7-2 and TRBJ2-7, with 10 positions matching TRBD1. Germline CDR1 and CDR2: SGHTA and FQGNSA. This CDR3 region has 17 residues. V lost 6 bases to trimming and J lost 3 bases; unmatched junction nucleotides: 14. In DNA form, the CDR3 reads TGTGCCAGCAGACCGGGGACCGGGACAGGGGTCAACTACGAGCAGTACTTC. Protein product: CASRPGTGTGVNYEQYF.

This clonotype was seen repeatedly, ten times or more. V and J are TRBV5-4 and TRBJ2-5; TRBD1 matches at 8 bases. The germline CDR1 and CDR2 sequences are SGHNT and YYREEE (reference sequence). This CDR3 comprises 15 residues. Losses at the gene ends were 0 bases for V and 4 bases for J; bases not matched to a gene: 5. The CDR3 nucleotides read TGTGCCAGCAGCTTGGGGGAAGGACAGGGAGAGACCCAGTACTTC. It encodes CASSLGEGQGETQYF.

The chain is built from TRBV19 and TRBJ1-1, with a tentative D call TRBD1 (5 bases). Trimming cost V 2 bases and J 1 base, with 14 bases left between them. The V gene's germline CDR1 is LNHDA and CDR2 SQIVND (reference sequence). The CDR3 is made up of 16 amino acids. This CDR3 is CASSIKVGAANTEAFF. CDR3 sequence (DNA): TGTGCCAGTAGTATAAAAGTAGGGGCCGCGAACACTGAAGCTTTCTTT.

The chain uses TRBV20-1 and TRBJ1-5, with TRBD1 matching 8 bases. The CDR3 is made up of 13 amino acids. V was pared by 5 bases and J by 9 bases, with 9 bases of the junction left unmatched. CDR1 DFQATT and CDR2 SNEGSKA come from the germline V gene (reference sequence). CDR3 bases: TGCAGTGCTGACACAGGGGGGTTTCGGCCCCAGCATTTT. Encoded protein: CSADTGGFRPQHF.

The chain carries TRBV30 and TRBJ1-6; no definite D call. Trimming left V 8 bases short and J 12 bases short, with 14 bases between. There are 11 residues in the CDR3. The germline V gene encodes CDR1 GTSNPN and CDR2 SVGIG (reference sequence). CDR3 residues: CATDGDLPLHF. CDR3 coding DNA: TGTGCCACGGACGGTGATTTACCCCTCCACTTT.

This clonotype was counted at least ten times. This chain joins TRBV2 and TRBJ2-1; the D is unclear. The CDR3 has 15 amino acids. Germline V CDR1 and CDR2: SNHLY, FYNNEI. V was clipped by 7 bases and J by 4 bases, with 17 bases between them. The CDR3 DNA follows: TGTGCCAGCACTAGTATCGGTTTCTCATACAATGAGCAGTTCTTC. The encoded protein is CASTSIGFSYNEQFF.

The table lists this clonotype with many counts. This sequence joins TRBV4-1 and TRBJ2-7, with TRBD1 matching over 8 bases. Germline lookup yields CDR1 MGHRA and CDR2 YSYEKL. CDR3 length: 15 residues. Trimming took 1 base from V and 2 from J; bases not matched to a gene: 4. The CDR3 nucleotides are TGCGCCAGCAGCCAAGGGTCACAGGGGGCCTACGAGCAGTACTTC. Protein: CASSQGSQGAYEQYF.

A note on this clonotype: A far larger clone lies a single base away; this is likely a read error. The CDR3 protein is CASSSWDRGPETQYF. Written as DNA, the CDR3 is TGTGCCAGCAGCTCCTGGGACAGGGGGCCGGAGACCCAGTACTTC. The gene calls are TRBV11-1 and TRBJ2-5; 12 bases align to TRBD1. This CDR3 region has 15 residues. The V segment lost 4 bases and the J segment 5 bases; nucleotides outside the gene matches: 5. Germline CDR1 reads SGHAT; CDR2 reads FQDESV (reference sequence).

The sample holds many counts of this clonotype. This sequence joins TRBV20-1 and TRBJ1-1; D is unresolved. V shed 5 bases and J shed 2 bases, with 6 bases lying between them. This CDR3 contains 11 residues. Looked up from germline, CDR1 is DFQATT and CDR2 is SNEGSKA (reference sequence). The CDR3 is CSAGRNTEAFF. The CDR3 DNA is TGCAGTGCTGGGCGCAACACTGAAGCTTTCTTT.

V gene TRBV20-1 combines with J gene TRBJ2-3, with 7 nucleotides matching TRBD2. Germline loops: CDR1 DFQATT, CDR2 SNEGSKA (reference sequence). After removal of 0 bases from V and 3 bases from J, the junction contained 3 bases not matched to a gene. The CDR3 has 14 residues. CDR3 sequence reads: CSARDLGGTDTQYF. CDR3 bases: TGCAGTGCTAGAGATTTGGGGGGGACAGATACGCAGTATTTT.

At least ten counts were recorded for this clonotype. V usage is TRBV27 and J usage is TRBJ2-1; tentatively, D is TRBD2 (6 bases). The CDR3 loop spans 13 amino acids. With 2 bases removed from V and 9 bases from J, the gap between germline ends came to 11 bases. CDR1 MNHEY and CDR2 SMNVEV come from the germline V gene (reference sequence). CDR3 in amino acids: CASSLRRGGEQFF. The DNA for the CDR3 is TGTGCCAGCAGTTTACGGAGGGGCGGTGAGCAGTTCTTC.